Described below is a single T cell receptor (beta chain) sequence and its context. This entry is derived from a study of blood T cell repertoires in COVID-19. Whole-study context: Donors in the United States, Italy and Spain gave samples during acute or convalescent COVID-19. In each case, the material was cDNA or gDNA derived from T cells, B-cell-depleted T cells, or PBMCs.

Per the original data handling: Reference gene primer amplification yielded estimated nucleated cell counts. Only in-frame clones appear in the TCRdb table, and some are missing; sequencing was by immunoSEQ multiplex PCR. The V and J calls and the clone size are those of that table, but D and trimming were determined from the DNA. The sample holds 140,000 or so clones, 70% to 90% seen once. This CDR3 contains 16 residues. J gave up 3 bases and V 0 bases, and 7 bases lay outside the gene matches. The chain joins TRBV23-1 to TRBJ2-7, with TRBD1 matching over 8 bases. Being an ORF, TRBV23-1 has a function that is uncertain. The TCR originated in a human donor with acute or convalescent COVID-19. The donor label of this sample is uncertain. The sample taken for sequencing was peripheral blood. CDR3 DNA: TGCGCCAGCAGTCAATCAAGGACAGGGTTCCACTACGAGCAGTACGTC. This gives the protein CASSQSRTGFHYEQYV.